This entry lists 23 T cell receptor beta chains sequenced from one sample in a study of immune evolution from preneoplasia to lung adenocarcinoma. TCRdb's table, derived via immunoSEQ multiplex PCR, lists solely in-frame clones and lacks some. The data show more than 9,000 clones, around four fifths seen once. The source material was FFPE minimally invasive lung adenocarcinoma tissue. The receptors come from a person between 65 and 79 years old with lung adenocarcinoma.

V is TRBV2 and J is TRBJ2-3; TRBD2 matches 13 bases. CDR1 and CDR2 (germline): SNHLY, FYNNEI. V was clipped by 1 base and J by 1 base; unmatched bases: 5. The CDR3 consists of 18 residues. This CDR3 is CASSEELAGGERTDTQYF. CDR3 coding DNA: TGTGCCAGCAGTGAAGAACTAGCGGGGGGGGAGCGCACAGATACGCAGTATTTT.

The chain has TRBV5-4 and TRBJ2-1; perhaps TRBD2 as D (6 bases). Trimming pared 5 bases from V and 6 bases from J, leaving 12 bases between. This CDR3 region has 13 residues. Germline values: CDR1 SGHNT, CDR2 YYREEE (reference sequence). The CDR3 DNA reads as TGTGCCAGCAGTACGACGGGAGTCAATGAGCAGTTCTTC. Translating gives CASSTTGVNEQFF.

This chain uses TRBV5-1 with TRBJ1-1; TRBD1 matches at 11 bases. From germline, CDR1 is SGHRS and CDR2 YFSETQ. Germline trimming cut 6 bases from V and 0 bases from J; bases unmatched to any gene: 10. This CDR3 comprises 17 residues. The CDR3 region is CASNQRGQGAMNTEAFF. The CDR3 DNA reads TGCGCCAGCAACCAACGAGGACAGGGGGCTATGAACACTGAAGCTTTCTTT.

The chain has TRBV15 and TRBJ2-3; no definite D call. The germline V gene has CDR1 LNHNV and CDR2 YYDKDF (reference sequence). The length of the CDR3 is 16 residues. V shed 2 bases and J shed 6 bases, with 18 bases lying between them. CDR3 protein: CATSRHLEWVDDTQYF. The CDR3 nucleotides read TGTGCCACCAGCAGACATTTAGAGTGGGTAGATGATACGCAGTATTTT. Full variable domain (outside the CDR3, taken from reference TRBV15 and TRBJ2-3): DAMVIQNPRYQVTQFGKPVTLSCSQTLNHNVMYWYQQKSSQAPKLLFHYYDKDFNNEADTPDNFQSRRPNTSFCFLDIRSPGLGDTAMYLCATSRHLEWVDDTQYFGPGTRLTVL.

This chain connects TRBV7-9 to TRBJ2-3; D gene ambiguous. The CDR3 runs to 15 residues. Germline V lookup: CDR1 SEHNR, CDR2 FQNEAQ (reference sequence). V was cut by 1 base and J by 4 bases, with 12 bases left in between. CDR3 in DNA: TGTGCCAGCAGCTTAGGGGGTAGTTTCGCAGATACGCAGTATTTT. This translates into CASSLGGSFADTQYF. The entire variable domain, with the rest obtained from reference TRBV7-9 and TRBJ2-3, is as follows: DTGVSQNPRHKITKRGQNVTFRCDPISEHNRLYWYRQTLGQGPEFLTYFQNEAQLEKSRLLSDRFSAERPKGSFSTLEIQRTEQGDSAMYLCASSLGGSFADTQYFGPGTRLTVL.

This chain joins TRBV11-3 and TRBJ2-3; 8 nucleotides match TRBD2. The CDR3 is made up of 16 amino acids. V was clipped by 1 base and J by 3 bases; unmatched bases: 6. CDR1 and CDR2 from the germline V gene are SGHNT and YENEEA. In DNA form, the CDR3 reads TGTGCCAGCAGCTTAGTGGCGGGAGGTGGTACAGATACGCAGTATTTT. Protein sequence: CASSLVAGGGTDTQYF.

The chain is built from TRBV11-2 and TRBJ1-1; D is unclear. The V gene's germline CDR1 is SGHAT and CDR2 FQNNGV. There are 15 residues in the CDR3. V was clipped by 1 base and J by 7 bases, with 16 bases between them. The CDR3 region has the DNA TGTGCCAGCAGCTTAGCGCATGGAGGGTTCCTTGAAGCTTTCTTT. Protein: CASSLAHGGFLEAFF.

The V gene is TRBV2, the J gene TRBJ2-1; perhaps TRBD2 as D (6 bases). Per the germline V gene, CDR1 is SNHLY and CDR2 is FYNNEI. The CDR3 extends over 15 amino acids. V was clipped by 6 bases and J by 12 bases, with 24 bases between them. CDR3 in amino acids: CASRDRESRRGWQFF. The CDR3 nucleotides read TGTGCCAGCAGAGACCGGGAATCGAGGAGGGGATGGCAGTTCTTC. The full variable domain, its missing parts supplied by reference TRBV2 and TRBJ2-1, is EPEVTQTPSHQVTQMGQEVILRCVPISNHLYFYWYRQILGQKVEFLVSFYNNEISEKSEIFDDQFSVERPDGSNFTLKIRSTKLEDSAMYFCASRDRESRRGWQFFGPGTRLTVL.

The chain links TRBV2 to TRBJ2-7, with D perhaps TRBD1 or TRBD2 (6 bases each). V lost 7 bases and J lost 7, with 20 bases in between. This CDR3 is 14 amino acids long. The germline gives CDR1 SNHLY, CDR2 FYNNEI. The CDR3 protein is CASNGQGRMGEQYF. The CDR3 nucleotides read TGTGCCAGCAATGGGCAGGGGAGGATGGGGGAGCAGTACTTC.

The chain carries TRBV5-1 and TRBJ2-5; D is possibly TRBD1 (6 bases). The germline V gene encodes CDR1 SGHRS and CDR2 YFSETQ. V was shortened by 4 bases and J by 5 bases, with 18 bases between the two germline ends. CDR3 length: 15 amino acids. CDR3 sequence: CASSRLARGTETQYF. In DNA form, the CDR3 reads TGCGCCAGCAGCCGCCTAGCCAGGGGTACGGAGACCCAGTACTTC.

The rearrangement links TRBV5-4 to TRBJ2-1; D possibly corresponds to TRBD2 (5 bases). The CDR3 totals 15 residues. In germline, CDR1 is SGHNT, CDR2 YYREEE (reference sequence). V was cut by 0 bases and J by 2 bases, with 9 bases left in between. The CDR3 region is CASSLGSRAYNEQFF. The CDR3 nucleotides read TGTGCCAGCAGCTTGGGCTCGAGGGCCTACAATGAGCAGTTCTTC.

This chain links TRBV7-2 with TRBJ1-1; D may be TRBD1 (6 bases). The CDR3 consists of 17 residues. Trimming pared 1 base from V and 1 base from J, leaving 16 bases between. Germline V gives CDR1 SGHTA, CDR2 FQGNSA. The CDR3 region is CASSLDPPGARNTEAFF. DNA of the CDR3: TGTGCCAGCAGCTTAGATCCTCCAGGGGCCCGGAACACTGAAGCTTTCTTT.

This chain connects TRBV28 to TRBJ1-1; the D is unclear. CDR1 and CDR2 from the germline V gene are MDHEN and SYDVKM. The CDR3 loop spans 13 amino acids. Trimming took 6 bases from V and 0 from J, leaving 8 bases between them. The CDR3 reads CASRGNLNTEAFF. The CDR3 coding sequence is TGTGCCAGCAGGGGGAACTTGAACACTGAAGCTTTCTTT.

The gene calls are TRBV5-6 and TRBJ2-3; D is possibly TRBD1 (5 bases). The germline CDR1 and CDR2 sequences are SGHDT and YYEEEE. The CDR3 contains 18 residues. Trimming took 3 bases from V and 4 from J, leaving 24 bases between them. DNA of the CDR3: TGTGCCAGCAGCTCGGCGAGTAGACAGATTTCCCCCCCAGATACGCAGTATTTT. It yields the protein CASSSASRQISPPDTQYF. Full variable domain (remainder filled in from reference TRBV5-6 and TRBJ2-3): DAGVTQSPTHLIKTRGQQVTLRCSPKSGHDTVSWYQQALGQGPQFIFQYYEEEERQRGNFPDRFSGHQFPNYSSELNVNALLLGDSALYLCASSSASRQISPPDTQYFGPGTRLTVL.

The chain employs TRBV27 and TRBJ2-3; D unresolved. The CDR3 totals 15 residues. Trimming took off 10 bases at V and 3 bases at J, with 20 bases between the two ends. Germline values: CDR1 MNHEY, CDR2 SMNVEV (reference sequence). CDR3 in amino acids: CATRMVWGRTDTQYF. The CDR3 bases are TGTGCCACCCGAATGGTGTGGGGAAGGACAGATACGCAGTATTTT.

The CDR3 sequence is CAWSVLKEKLFF. The CDR3 nucleotides read TGTGCCTGGAGTGTACTCAAAGAAAAACTGTTTTTT. The chain links TRBV30 to TRBJ1-4; D is undetermined. Germline V gene data show CDR1 as GTSNPN and CDR2 as SVGIG (reference sequence). The CDR3 has 12 residues. Trimming cost V 0 bases and J 8 bases, with 7 bases left between them.

The chain couples TRBV7-9 to TRBJ2-3; D uncertain. The CDR3 sequence is 12 residues long. Germline CDR1 is SEHNR and CDR2 is FQNEAQ (reference sequence). Trimming removed 5 bases at V and 6 bases at J, with 9 bases between. Here the CDR3 reads CASSQIIDTQYF. Here the CDR3 DNA reads TGTGCCAGCAGCCAAATCATTGATACGCAGTATTTT.

V is TRBV7-2 and J is TRBJ2-7; 9 bases align to TRBD1. V shed 3 bases, J shed 2 bases, and the junction held 5 bases outside the gene matches. This CDR3 has 15 residues. Per the germline V gene, CDR1 is SGHTA and CDR2 is FQGNSA. For the CDR3, the DNA is TGTGCCAGCAGCTTTACAGGGGGCGGCCCCTACGAGCAGTACTTC. Amino acids: CASSFTGGGPYEQYF.

The chain carries TRBV28 and TRBJ2-3; a possible D gene is TRBD2 (5 bases). The length of the CDR3 is 13 residues. The germline V gene encodes CDR1 MDHEN and CDR2 SYDVKM. Trimming stripped 5 bases from V and 7 bases from J, with 13 bases between. The CDR3 region has the DNA TGTGCCAGCAGTATACGCGTCGGGAATACGCAGTATTTT. As protein: CASSIRVGNTQYF.

This clone has only a few counts. This chain connects TRBV28 to TRBJ1-5; unclear D gene. The V end was cut by 6 bases, the J end by 3 bases, with 12 bases between. CDR1 MDHEN and CDR2 SYDVKM come from the germline V gene. The CDR3 has 14 amino acids. This chain's CDR3 is CASRRILPNQPQHF. The DNA for the CDR3 is TGTGCCAGCAGACGGATCTTACCCAATCAGCCCCAGCATTTT.

The V call is TRBV18, the J call TRBJ2-7; D perhaps matches TRBD1 (5 bases). CDR3 length equals 14 residues. Germline CDR1 reads KGHSH; CDR2 reads LQKENI. Trimming took 1 base from V and 5 from J, leaving 12 bases between them. The CDR3 sequence: CASSPRGRANEQYF. CDR3 nucleotide sequence: TGTGCCAGCTCACCACGGGGCAGGGCCAACGAGCAGTACTTC.

This clone appeared once. The gene calls are TRBV18 and TRBJ2-7, with 7 nucleotides matching TRBD1. The CDR3 sequence is 14 residues long. V lost 5 bases, J lost 3 bases, and 7 bases stayed unmatched. Germline assignment: CDR1 KGHSH and CDR2 LQKENI. The CDR3 spells CASSSRQGVYEQYF. CDR3 sequence (DNA): TGTGCCAGCTCATCTAGACAGGGAGTCTACGAGCAGTACTTC.

The J gene is TRBJ2-7, the V gene TRBV30; a weak D match, TRBD2 (5 bases). Trimming cost V 5 bases and J 0 bases, with 8 bases left between them. This CDR3 is 12 amino acids long. Germline V gene data show CDR1 as GTSNPN and CDR2 as SVGIG (reference sequence). The CDR3 protein is CAWSRASYEQYF. Written as DNA, the CDR3 is TGTGCCTGGTCGAGGGCCTCCTACGAGCAGTACTTC.